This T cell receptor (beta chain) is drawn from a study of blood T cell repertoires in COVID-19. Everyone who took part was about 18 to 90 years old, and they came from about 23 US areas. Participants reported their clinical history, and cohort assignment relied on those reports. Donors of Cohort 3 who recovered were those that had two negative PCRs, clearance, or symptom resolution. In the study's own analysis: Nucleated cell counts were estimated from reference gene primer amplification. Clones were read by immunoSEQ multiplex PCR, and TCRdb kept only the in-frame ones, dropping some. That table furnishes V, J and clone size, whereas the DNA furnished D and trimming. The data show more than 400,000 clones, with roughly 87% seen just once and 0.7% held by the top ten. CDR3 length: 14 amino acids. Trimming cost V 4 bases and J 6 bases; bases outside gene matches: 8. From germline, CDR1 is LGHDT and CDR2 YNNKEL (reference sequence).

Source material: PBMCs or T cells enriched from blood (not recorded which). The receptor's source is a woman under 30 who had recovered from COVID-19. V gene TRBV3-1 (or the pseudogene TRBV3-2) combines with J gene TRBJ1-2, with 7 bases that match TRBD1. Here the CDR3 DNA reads TGTGCCAGCAGCCCTGGGACAGCCCTGGATGGCTACACCTTC. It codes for CASSPGTALDGYTF.